The following is a T cell receptor beta chain sequence with its context. This record comes from a study of spatial heterogeneity in lung cancer. V lost 6 bases, J lost 5 bases, and 17 bases lay in between. Germline CDR1 is DFQATT and CDR2 is SNEGSKA (reference sequence). CDR3 length: 13 amino acids. Time point reported: sample taken at primary tumor resection. Unsorted samples of tumor, nontumor lung or frozen PBMC had their whole RNA sequenced. Via MiXCR, TCRdb re-called the 5' RACE reads, giving one row per CDR3 protein. The sample consists of more than 80,000 distinct CDR3 sequences, about 12% of them appearing once.

This clonotype was sampled from a male donor with early-stage non-small cell lung cancer. The material was PBMCs, obtained at surgery. The rearrangement uses TRBV20-1 and TRBJ2-7; the D gene is possibly TRBD1 (6 bases). Here the CDR3 DNA reads TGCAGTGCCCCTCAACAGGGTTCCAACGAGCAGTACTTC. Protein: CSAPQQGSNEQYF.